This is a list of T cell receptor beta chains from one sample in a study of spatial heterogeneity in lung cancer. TCRdb re-called the 5' RACE reads through MiXCR, storing one row per CDR3 protein. The sample has under 30,000 distinct CDR3 sequences, around 6% seen once. Material: PBMCs, obtained at follow-up. The receptors come from a male donor with early-stage non-small cell lung cancer. The CDR3 runs from the conserved cysteine through the conserved F or W. A D gene is named only where the DNA matches it firmly. Where a row states a size, it is once, few, many or the class of an expanded clone; other rows omit it.

v_gene: TRBV20-1; d_gene: -; j_gene: TRBJ2-1; abundance: many; CDR3nt: TGCAGTGTCTTAAAGACCAATGAGCAGTTCTTC; CDR3aa: CSVLKTNEQFF
v_gene: TRBV9; d_gene: -; j_gene: TRBJ2-1; abundance: few; CDR3nt: TGTGCCAGCAGCGTAGTAGAGGGGGTGAGCAATGAGCAGTTCTTC; CDR3aa: CASSVVEGVSNEQFF
v_gene: TRBV2; d_gene: TRBD2; j_gene: TRBJ2-1; abundance: -; CDR3nt: TGTGCCGGCAAGCGGGAGTATCTCTCCAATGAGCAGTTCTTC; CDR3aa: CAGKREYLSNEQFF
v_gene: TRBV7-2; d_gene: -; j_gene: TRBJ1-2; abundance: many; CDR3nt: TGTGCCAGCAGCGACTTGACAGATATTTTCAACTATGGCTACACCTTC; CDR3aa: CASSDLTDIFNYGYTF
v_gene: TRBV29-1; d_gene: TRBD1; j_gene: TRBJ1-3; abundance: many; CDR3nt: TGCAGCGTTGAAGATCACCGGGACAGCGTATCTACTGGAAACACCATATATTTT; CDR3aa: CSVEDHRDSVSTGNTIYF
v_gene: TRBV7-2; d_gene: -; j_gene: TRBJ2-7; abundance: -; CDR3nt: TGTGCCAGCAGCTTAGCGCGCGATTCCTACGAGCAGTACTTC; CDR3aa: CASSLARDSYEQYF
v_gene: TRBV18; d_gene: -; j_gene: TRBJ2-6; abundance: few; CDR3nt: TGTGCCAGCTCACCTCAAGACTCTGGGGCCAACGTCCTGACTTTC; CDR3aa: CASSPQDSGANVLTF
v_gene: TRBV3-1; d_gene: -; j_gene: TRBJ2-5; abundance: many; CDR3nt: TGTGCCAGCAGCCAAGCTCGGAGTTCGGAGACCCAGTACTTC; CDR3aa: CASSQARSSETQYF
v_gene: TRBV7-2; d_gene: -; j_gene: TRBJ2-2; abundance: few; CDR3nt: TGTGCCAGCAGCTTTCAGCTCCAAATAACGACCGGGGAGCTGTTTTTT; CDR3aa: CASSFQLQITTGELFF
v_gene: TRBV7-3; d_gene: TRBD2; j_gene: TRBJ2-2; abundance: many; CDR3nt: TGTGCCAGCAGCTCTGCGGGGGGGCCGGACACCGGGGAGCTGTTTTTT; CDR3aa: CASSSAGGPDTGELFF
v_gene: TRBV12-3/TRBV12-4; d_gene: TRBD2; j_gene: TRBJ2-3; abundance: few; CDR3nt: TGTGCCAGCAGTCTTGGACTAGCGGGGAGCACAGATACGCAGTATTTT; CDR3aa: CASSLGLAGSTDTQYF
v_gene: TRBV28; d_gene: TRBD1; j_gene: TRBJ2-6; abundance: many; CDR3nt: TGTGCCAGCAGTAGGGACAGGGCCCTCAGGGCCAACGTCCTGACTTTC; CDR3aa: CASSRDRALRANVLTF
v_gene: TRBV19; d_gene: -; j_gene: TRBJ2-1; abundance: many; CDR3nt: TGTGCCAGTAGTTCCGGGCCTGGGAATGAGCAGTTCTTC; CDR3aa: CASSSGPGNEQFF
v_gene: TRBV4-1; d_gene: TRBD2; j_gene: TRBJ2-3; abundance: -; CDR3nt: TGCGCCAGCAGCCCAGCGGGAGGGCGCGATACGCAGTATTTT; CDR3aa: CASSPAGGRDTQYF
v_gene: TRBV2; d_gene: -; j_gene: TRBJ2-7; abundance: many; CDR3nt: TGTGCCAGCGACCGGGGATACGAGCAGTACTTC; CDR3aa: CASDRGYEQYF
v_gene: TRBV20-1; d_gene: -; j_gene: TRBJ1-1; abundance: -; CDR3nt: TGCAGTGCTCGAGGTGGAGGGGGGGTGAACACTGAAGCTTTCTTT; CDR3aa: CSARGGGGVNTEAFF
v_gene: TRBV6-1; d_gene: -; j_gene: TRBJ1-2; abundance: once; CDR3nt: TGTGCCAGCAGTGATGCCACTAACTATGGCTACACCTTC; CDR3aa: CASSDATNYGYTF
v_gene: TRBV3-1; d_gene: -; j_gene: TRBJ2-1; abundance: -; CDR3nt: TGTGCCAGCAGCCAAGTGAAAAGGGCTACTGAGGCGAATGAGCAGTTCTTC; CDR3aa: CASSQVKRATEANEQFF
v_gene: TRBV6-5; d_gene: -; j_gene: TRBJ1-1; abundance: many; CDR3nt: TGTGCCAGCAGTCCCCCAGGAAGAACTGAAGCTTTCTTT; CDR3aa: CASSPPGRTEAFF
v_gene: TRBV24-1; d_gene: TRBD2; j_gene: TRBJ2-2; abundance: few; CDR3nt: TGTGCCACCAGTGATGCGGGGGTTTTTACCGGGGAGCTGTTTTTT; CDR3aa: CATSDAGVFTGELFF
v_gene: TRBV7-2; d_gene: -; j_gene: TRBJ2-2; abundance: -; CDR3nt: TGTGCCAGCAGCTCACAGGGTTACACCGGGGAGCTGTTTTTT; CDR3aa: CASSSQGYTGELFF
v_gene: TRBV10-3; d_gene: -; j_gene: TRBJ1-6; abundance: many; CDR3nt: TGTGCCATCAGTGAGTCTGGGACGGGGAGTAATTCACCCCTCCACTTT; CDR3aa: CAISESGTGSNSPLHF
v_gene: TRBV4-3; d_gene: TRBD2; j_gene: TRBJ2-1; abundance: many; CDR3nt: TGCGCCAGCAGCCAAGTAGCGGGAGGGGCCGGAGAGCAGTTCTTC; CDR3aa: CASSQVAGGAGEQFF
v_gene: TRBV7-2; d_gene: -; j_gene: TRBJ2-3; abundance: many; CDR3nt: TGTGCCAGCAGCTTAGTTGGAGTAGATTCATCAGATACGCAGTATTTT; CDR3aa: CASSLVGVDSSDTQYF
v_gene: TRBV27; d_gene: TRBD1; j_gene: TRBJ1-3; abundance: many; CDR3nt: TGTGCCAGCAGTTTATCACAGGGGGCGCGAAACACCATATATTTT; CDR3aa: CASSLSQGARNTIYF
v_gene: TRBV6-2/TRBV6-3; d_gene: -; j_gene: TRBJ1-5; abundance: many; CDR3nt: TGTGCCAGCAGGGCCGGGCCGATAAGCAATCAGCCCCAGCATTTT; CDR3aa: CASRAGPISNQPQHF
v_gene: TRBV19; d_gene: TRBD2; j_gene: TRBJ2-3; abundance: many; CDR3nt: TGTGCCAGTAGTATAGATCTTGGCGGGGGGGCTGAAACGCAGTATTTT; CDR3aa: CASSIDLGGGAETQYF
v_gene: TRBV7-2; d_gene: -; j_gene: TRBJ2-3; abundance: many; CDR3nt: TGTGCCAGCAGCCCCTGGGCCGAAGATACGCAGTATTTT; CDR3aa: CASSPWAEDTQYF
v_gene: TRBV7-2; d_gene: TRBD1; j_gene: TRBJ1-1; abundance: many; CDR3nt: TGTGCCAGCAGCTCCGACAGGGGGAGGACTGAAGCTTTCTTT; CDR3aa: CASSSDRGRTEAFF
v_gene: TRBV6-5; d_gene: -; j_gene: TRBJ2-6; abundance: many; CDR3nt: TGTGCCAGCAGTTACTCAATTCGGCCTCGGGCCAACGTCCTGACTTTC; CDR3aa: CASSYSIRPRANVLTF